These 17 T cell receptor beta chains were sequenced from one sample in a study of T cells in pancreatic ductal adenocarcinoma. This table comes from immunoSEQ multiplex PCR, and its TCRdb copy is limited to in-frame clones, with some not included. The table shows around 9,300 clones, with about 90% occurring only once. Surgery without prior neoadjuvant therapy was the treatment of the selected pancreatic ductal adenocarcinoma patients. Sequenced input: PBMCs. Receptors originate from a human donor with pancreatic ductal adenocarcinoma.

J is TRBJ1-2 and V is TRBV27; 8 nucleotides line up with TRBD1. CDR1 and CDR2 (germline): MNHEY, SMNVEV (reference sequence). The CDR3 consists of 16 residues. After removal of 3 bases from V and 4 bases from J, the junction contained 10 bases not matched to a gene. The CDR3 sequence is CASSFTRDRGIYGYTF. Here the CDR3 DNA reads TGTGCCAGCAGTTTTACTAGAGACAGGGGTATCTATGGCTACACCTTC.

The chain links TRBV2 to TRBJ2-5, with 8 bases identical to TRBD2. The CDR3 has 15 amino acids. J gave up 2 bases and V 6 bases, and 8 bases lay outside the gene matches. The germline CDR1 and CDR2 sequences are SNHLY and FYNNEI. The CDR3 is CASRVNGGGQETQYF. The DNA for the CDR3 is TGTGCCAGCAGGGTTAACGGGGGGGGGCAAGAGACCCAGTACTTC.

This chain joins TRBV5-4 and TRBJ1-2; possibly TRBD1 for D (6 bases). V lost 4 bases and J 8 bases, leaving 21 bases between the germline ends. This CDR3 is built from 15 residues. Germline V gives CDR1 SGHNT, CDR2 YYREEE (reference sequence). CDR3 DNA: TGTGCCAGCAGCGGTACCGCGGGGGGCGTAACAGGCTACACCTTC. Translation gives CASSGTAGGVTGYTF.

The rearrangement uses TRBV27 and TRBJ1-3, with a weak D call TRBD1 (5 bases). The CDR3 length is 11 residues. The germline V gene has CDR1 MNHEY and CDR2 SMNVEV (reference sequence). The V end lost 9 bases, the J end lost 15 bases, and 18 bases lay between the germline ends. CDR3 DNA: TGTGCCAGGGCGGAGCCTCAGGGAAAATATTTT. Amino acid sequence: CARAEPQGKYF.

The J gene is TRBJ2-1, the V gene TRBV6-6; weak D call: TRBD1 (6 bases). This CDR3 is built from 15 residues. The germline gives CDR1 MNHNY, CDR2 SVGAGI (reference sequence). V was cut by 3 bases and J by 1 base, with 10 bases left in between. Here the CDR3 DNA reads TGTGCCAGCAGTTATACAGGGTCTTCCTACAATGAGCAGTTCTTC. Its translation is CASSYTGSSYNEQFF.

The rearrangement links TRBV19 to TRBJ1-2; D gene uncertain. Germline CDR1 LNHDA, CDR2 SQIVND (reference sequence). This CDR3 comprises 14 residues. V was clipped by 10 bases and J by 2 bases, with 17 bases between them. This CDR3 reads CATKRGAANYGYTF. The CDR3 bases are TGTGCCACAAAAAGAGGCGCGGCGAACTATGGCTACACCTTC.

The chain has TRBV25-1 and TRBJ2-1; 7 nucleotides align to TRBD2. CDR3 length: 14 amino acids. Germline values: CDR1 MGHDK, CDR2 SYGVNS. Trimming removed 1 base from V and 8 bases from J; junction bases left unmatched: 5. The CDR3 region has the DNA TGTGCCAGCAGTGAATCCCGGGGGGTCCATGAGCAGTTCTTC. Translation: CASSESRGVHEQFF.

The chain combines TRBV30 with TRBJ2-7, with TRBD1 identical over 11 bases. CDR1 and CDR2 (germline): GTSNPN, SVGIG (reference sequence). The CDR3 consists of 15 residues. Trimming at V came to 0 bases and at J to 5 bases, leaving 6 bases not matched to a gene. CDR3: CAWSVLGQGEDEQYF. The CDR3 DNA sequence: TGTGCCTGGAGTGTATTGGGACAGGGGGAGGACGAGCAGTACTTC.

This chain connects TRBV7-2 to TRBJ2-4; tentative D call: TRBD2 (6 bases). Trimming pared 1 base from V and 0 bases from J, leaving 10 bases between. Germline values: CDR1 SGHTA, CDR2 FQGNSA. The CDR3 contains 16 residues. The CDR3 protein is CASSLVMGGAKNIQYF. The DNA of the CDR3 is TGTGCCAGCAGCTTAGTTATGGGGGGAGCCAAAAACATTCAGTACTTC.

The genes are TRBV11-3 and TRBJ2-3; D is unclear. This CDR3 is 13 amino acids long. Germline V lookup: CDR1 SGHNT, CDR2 YENEEA. Trimming took 5 bases from V and 0 from J, leaving 6 bases between them. CDR3 sequence reads: CASSVQSTDTQYF. DNA for the CDR3: TGTGCCAGCAGCGTCCAGAGCACAGATACGCAGTATTTT. The whole variable domain, remainder taken from reference TRBV11-3 and TRBJ2-3, is EAGVVQSPRYKIIEKKQPVAFWCNPISGHNTLYWYLQNLGQGPELLIRYENEEAVDDSQLPKDRFSAERLKGVDSTLKIQPAELGDSAVYLCASSVQSTDTQYFGPGTRLTVL.

The chain joins TRBV6-6 to TRBJ1-1, with 8 nucleotides matching TRBD1. The J segment lost 3 bases and the V segment lost 10 bases, leaving 10 bases of the junction unmatched. Germline lookup yields CDR1 MNHNY and CDR2 SVGAGI (reference sequence). The CDR3 loop spans 14 amino acids. The CDR3 is CAIHETGGHTEAFF. The CDR3 DNA reads TGTGCCATCCATGAAACAGGGGGACACACTGAAGCTTTCTTT.

This sequence joins TRBV18 and TRBJ1-1, with TRBD1 as a possible D gene (5 bases). CDR1 is KGHSH and CDR2 is LQKENI in the germline V gene. This CDR3 has 16 residues. The V gene lost 6 bases and the J gene lost 4 bases, with 21 bases spanning the gap. The CDR3 coding sequence is TGTGCCAGCTCGCAAAATTGGGACTTTTCCAGCACTGAAGCTTTCTTT. It yields the protein CASSQNWDFSSTEAFF.

The J gene is TRBJ2-6, the V gene TRBV9; D unclear. The V gene's germline CDR1 is SGDLS and CDR2 YYNGEE. The CDR3 is made up of 17 amino acids. Trimming stripped 0 bases from V and 0 bases from J, with 10 bases between. The CDR3 DNA sequence: TGTGCCAGCAGCGTAGATGAGGCTTCCTCTGGGGCCAACGTCCTGACTTTC. Translated: CASSVDEASSGANVLTF. Full variable domain (remainder filled in from reference TRBV9 and TRBJ2-6): DSGVTQTPKHLITATGQRVTLRCSPRSGDLSVYWYQQSLDQGLQFLIQYYNGEERAKGNILERFSAQQFPDLHSELNLSSLELGDSALYFCASSVDEASSGANVLTFGAGSRLTVL.

This CDR3 is CASSPQVSRTEAFF. The DNA of the CDR3 is TGCGCCAGCAGCCCACAGGTCTCACGGACTGAAGCTTTCTTT. This chain connects TRBV5-1 to TRBJ1-1, with a tentative D call TRBD1 (5 bases). The V gene lost 4 bases and the J gene lost 5 bases, with 15 bases spanning the gap. CDR1 SGHRS and CDR2 YFSETQ come from the germline V gene. This CDR3 region has 14 residues.

This chain links TRBV7-3 with TRBJ2-5; D remains unclear. Germline V gene lookup returns CDR1 SGHTA and CDR2 FQGTGA. V was cut by 5 bases and J by 2 bases, with 9 bases left in between. The CDR3 sequence is 13 residues long. CDR3 sequence: CASSPSQQETQYF. CDR3 bases: TGTGCCAGCAGCCCTAGTCAACAAGAGACCCAGTACTTC.

A word on this clone: In the same sample, other DNA sequences code for this CDR3. The chain has TRBV7-2 and TRBJ1-3; D call uncertain. Germline V CDR1 and CDR2: SGHTA, FQGNSA. Deletions cut 3 bases from V and 0 bases from J, with 12 bases between. This CDR3 region has 16 residues. The CDR3 region is CASSFAPGDSGNTIYF. DNA for the CDR3: TGTGCCAGCAGCTTCGCTCCCGGGGACTCTGGAAACACCATATATTTT. Complete variable domain (other parts from reference TRBV7-2 and TRBJ1-3): GAGVSQSPSNKVTEKGKDVELRCDPISGHTALYWYRQSLGQGLEFLIYFQGNSAPDKSGLPSDRFSAERTGGSVSTLTIQRTQQEDSAVYLCASSFAPGDSGNTIYFGEGSWLTVV.

The chain uses TRBV7-8 and TRBJ2-7; tentatively, D is TRBD1 (5 bases). Trimming left V 5 bases short and J 2 bases short, with 19 bases between. Germline values: CDR1 SGHVS, CDR2 FQNEAQ. The CDR3 is made up of 16 amino acids. Written as DNA, the CDR3 is TGTGCCAGCAGCCTAGGCACATGGACACAGACCTACGAGCAGTACTTC. This gives the protein CASSLGTWTQTYEQYF.